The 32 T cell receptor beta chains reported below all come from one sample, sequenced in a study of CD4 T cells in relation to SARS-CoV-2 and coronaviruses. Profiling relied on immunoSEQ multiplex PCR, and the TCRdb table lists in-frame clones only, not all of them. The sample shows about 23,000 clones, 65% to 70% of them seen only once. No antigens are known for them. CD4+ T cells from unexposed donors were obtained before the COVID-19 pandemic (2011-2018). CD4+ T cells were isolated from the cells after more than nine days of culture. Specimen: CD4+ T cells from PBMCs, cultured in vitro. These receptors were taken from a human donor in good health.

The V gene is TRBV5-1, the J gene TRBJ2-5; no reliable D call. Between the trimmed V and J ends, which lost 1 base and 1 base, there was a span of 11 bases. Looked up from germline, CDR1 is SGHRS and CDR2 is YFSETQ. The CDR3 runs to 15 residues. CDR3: CASSLNLYSQETQYF. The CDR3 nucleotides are TGCGCCAGCAGCTTGAATCTTTACTCCCAAGAGACCCAGTACTTC.

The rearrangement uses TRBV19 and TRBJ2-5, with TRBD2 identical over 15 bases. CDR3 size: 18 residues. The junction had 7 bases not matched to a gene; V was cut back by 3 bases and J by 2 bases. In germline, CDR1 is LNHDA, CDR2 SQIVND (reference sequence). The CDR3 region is CASSIRGLAGGFQETQYF. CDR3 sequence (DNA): TGTGCCAGTAGTATTAGGGGACTAGCGGGGGGTTTTCAAGAGACCCAGTACTTC.

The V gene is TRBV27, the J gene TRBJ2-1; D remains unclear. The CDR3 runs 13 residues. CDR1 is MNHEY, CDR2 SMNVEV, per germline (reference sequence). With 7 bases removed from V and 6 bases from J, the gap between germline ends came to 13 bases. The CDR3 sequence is CASIQQNRNEQFF. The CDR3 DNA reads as TGTGCCAGCATTCAGCAGAACCGCAATGAGCAGTTCTTC.

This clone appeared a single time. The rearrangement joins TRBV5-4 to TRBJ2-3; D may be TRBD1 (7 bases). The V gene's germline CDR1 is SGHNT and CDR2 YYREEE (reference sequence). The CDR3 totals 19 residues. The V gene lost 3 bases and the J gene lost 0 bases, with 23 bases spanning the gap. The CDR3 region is CASSSPGGTDYSSTDTQYF. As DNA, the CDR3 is TGTGCCAGCAGCTCCCCTGGGGGGACAGATTACTCTAGCACAGATACGCAGTATTTT.

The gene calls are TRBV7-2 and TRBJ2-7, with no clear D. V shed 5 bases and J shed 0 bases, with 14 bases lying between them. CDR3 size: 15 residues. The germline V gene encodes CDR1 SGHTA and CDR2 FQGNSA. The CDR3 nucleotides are TGTGCCAGCAGCACCCGCCCTGGGAACTCCTACGAGCAGTACTTC. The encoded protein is CASSTRPGNSYEQYF.

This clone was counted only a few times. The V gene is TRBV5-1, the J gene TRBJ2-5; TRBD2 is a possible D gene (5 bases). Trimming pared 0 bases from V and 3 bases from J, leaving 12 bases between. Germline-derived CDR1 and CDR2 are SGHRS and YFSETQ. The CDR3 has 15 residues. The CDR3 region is CASSLAGVMEETQYF. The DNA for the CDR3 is TGCGCCAGCAGCTTGGCCGGGGTAATGGAAGAGACCCAGTACTTC.

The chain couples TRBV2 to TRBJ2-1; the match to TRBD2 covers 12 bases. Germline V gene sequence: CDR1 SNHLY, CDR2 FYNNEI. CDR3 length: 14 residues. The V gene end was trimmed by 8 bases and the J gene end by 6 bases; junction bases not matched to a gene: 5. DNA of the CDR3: TGTGCCAGCGGCCGACTAGCGGGAGCCAATGAGCAGTTCTTC. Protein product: CASGRLAGANEQFF.

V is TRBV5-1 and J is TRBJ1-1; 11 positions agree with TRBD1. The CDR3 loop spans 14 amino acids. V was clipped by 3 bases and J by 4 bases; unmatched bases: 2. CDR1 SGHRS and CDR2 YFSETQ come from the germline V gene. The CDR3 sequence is CASSWGTGGTEAFF. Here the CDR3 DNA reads TGCGCCAGCAGCTGGGGGACAGGGGGCACTGAAGCTTTCTTT.

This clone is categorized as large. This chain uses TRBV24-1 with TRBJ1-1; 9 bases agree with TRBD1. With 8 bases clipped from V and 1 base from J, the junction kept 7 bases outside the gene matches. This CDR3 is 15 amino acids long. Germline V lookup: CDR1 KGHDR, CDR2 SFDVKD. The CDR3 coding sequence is TGTGCCACCAAGGACAGGGGTGCGGCGAACACTGAAGCTTTCTTT. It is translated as CATKDRGAANTEAFF.

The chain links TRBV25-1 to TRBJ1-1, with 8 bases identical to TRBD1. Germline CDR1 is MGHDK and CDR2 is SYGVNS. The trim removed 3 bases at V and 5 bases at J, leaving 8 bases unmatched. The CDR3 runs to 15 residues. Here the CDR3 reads CASSDPGGAGTEAFF. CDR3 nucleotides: TGTGCCAGCAGTGACCCAGGGGGCGCGGGTACTGAAGCTTTCTTT.

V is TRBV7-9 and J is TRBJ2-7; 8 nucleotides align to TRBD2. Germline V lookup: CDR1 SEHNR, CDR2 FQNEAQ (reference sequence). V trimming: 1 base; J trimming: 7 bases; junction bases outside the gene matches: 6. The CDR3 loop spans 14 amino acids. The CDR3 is CASSLGTSPLEQYF. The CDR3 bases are TGTGCCAGCAGCTTAGGGACTAGCCCCCTGGAGCAGTACTTC.

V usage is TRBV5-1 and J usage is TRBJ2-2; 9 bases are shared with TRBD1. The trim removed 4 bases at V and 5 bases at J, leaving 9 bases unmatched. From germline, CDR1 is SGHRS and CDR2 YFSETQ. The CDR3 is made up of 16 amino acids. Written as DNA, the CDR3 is TGCGCCAGCAGCGCCCCCGGGACAGGGCGTACCGGGGAGCTGTTTTTT. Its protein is CASSAPGTGRTGELFF.

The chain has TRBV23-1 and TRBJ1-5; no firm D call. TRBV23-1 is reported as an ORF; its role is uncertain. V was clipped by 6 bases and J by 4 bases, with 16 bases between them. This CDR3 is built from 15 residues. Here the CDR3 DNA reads TGCGCCAGCAGATCTACGGGAAGCCTTAATCAGCCCCAGCATTTT. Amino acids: CASRSTGSLNQPQHF.

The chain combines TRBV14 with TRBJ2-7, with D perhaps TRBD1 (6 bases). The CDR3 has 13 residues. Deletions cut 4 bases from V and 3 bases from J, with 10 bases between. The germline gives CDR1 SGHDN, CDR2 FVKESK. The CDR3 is CASSPGVDYEQYF. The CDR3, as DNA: TGTGCCAGCAGCCCAGGGGTGGACTACGAGCAGTACTTC.

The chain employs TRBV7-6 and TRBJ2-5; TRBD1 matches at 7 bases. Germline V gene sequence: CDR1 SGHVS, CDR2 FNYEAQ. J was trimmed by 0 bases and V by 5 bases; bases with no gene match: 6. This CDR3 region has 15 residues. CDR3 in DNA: TGTGCCAGCAGCCCCTCGGGACAGTACCAAGAGACCCAGTACTTC. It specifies CASSPSGQYQETQYF.

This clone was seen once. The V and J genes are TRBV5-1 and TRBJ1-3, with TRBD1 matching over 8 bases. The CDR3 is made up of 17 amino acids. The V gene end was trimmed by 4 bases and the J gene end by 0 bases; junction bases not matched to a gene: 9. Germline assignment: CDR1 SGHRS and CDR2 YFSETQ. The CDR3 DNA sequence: TGCGCCAGCAGCCCGGAGCGGACAGGGTCCTCTGGAAACACCATATATTTT. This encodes CASSPERTGSSGNTIYF.

CDR3: CAWGTGGNTGELFF. The DNA of the CDR3 is TGTGCCTGGGGGACAGGGGGAAACACCGGGGAGCTGTTTTTT. The gene calls are TRBV30 and TRBJ2-2, with 11 bases matching TRBD1. After removal of 5 bases from V and 2 bases from J, the junction contained 1 base not matched to a gene. The CDR3 spans 14 residues. CDR1 and CDR2 from the germline V gene are GTSNPN and SVGIG (reference sequence).

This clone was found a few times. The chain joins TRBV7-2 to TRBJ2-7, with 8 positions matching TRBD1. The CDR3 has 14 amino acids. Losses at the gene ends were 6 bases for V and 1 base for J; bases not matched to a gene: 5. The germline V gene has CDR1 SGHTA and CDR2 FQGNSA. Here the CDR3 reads CASRRDRRSYEQYF. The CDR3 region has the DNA TGTGCCAGCAGGCGGGACAGGAGATCCTACGAGCAGTACTTC. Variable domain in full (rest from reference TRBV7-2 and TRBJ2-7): GAGVSQSPSNKVTEKGKDVELRCDPISGHTALYWYRQSLGQGLEFLIYFQGNSAPDKSGLPSDRFSAERTGGSVSTLTIQRTQQEDSAVYLCASRRDRRSYEQYFGPGTRLTVT.

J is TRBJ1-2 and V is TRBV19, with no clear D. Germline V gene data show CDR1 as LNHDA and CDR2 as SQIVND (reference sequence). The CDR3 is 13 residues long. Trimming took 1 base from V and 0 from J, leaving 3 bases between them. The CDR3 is CASSIGSNYGYTF. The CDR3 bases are TGTGCCAGTAGTATAGGTTCTAACTATGGCTACACCTTC.

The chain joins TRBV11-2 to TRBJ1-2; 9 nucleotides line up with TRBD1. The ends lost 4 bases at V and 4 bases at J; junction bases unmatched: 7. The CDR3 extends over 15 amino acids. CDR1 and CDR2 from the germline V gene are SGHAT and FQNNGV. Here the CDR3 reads CASSWGQGSGYGYTF. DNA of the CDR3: TGTGCCAGCAGCTGGGGACAGGGTTCGGGCTATGGCTACACCTTC.

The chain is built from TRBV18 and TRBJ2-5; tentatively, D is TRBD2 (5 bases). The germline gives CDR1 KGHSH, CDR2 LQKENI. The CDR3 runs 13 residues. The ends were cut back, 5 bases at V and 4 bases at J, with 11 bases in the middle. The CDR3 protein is CASSYEGVETQYF. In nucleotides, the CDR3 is TGTGCCAGCTCATACGAGGGCGTAGAGACCCAGTACTTC.

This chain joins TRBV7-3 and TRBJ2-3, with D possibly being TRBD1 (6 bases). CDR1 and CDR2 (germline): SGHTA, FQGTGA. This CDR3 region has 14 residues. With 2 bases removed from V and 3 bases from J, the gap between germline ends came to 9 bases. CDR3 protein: CASSLSTGTDTQYF. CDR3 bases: TGTGCCAGCAGCTTATCCACAGGGACAGATACGCAGTATTTT.

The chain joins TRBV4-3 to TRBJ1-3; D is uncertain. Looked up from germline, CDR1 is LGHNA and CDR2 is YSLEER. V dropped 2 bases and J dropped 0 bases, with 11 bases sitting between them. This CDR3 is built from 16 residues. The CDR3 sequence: CASSQTQDFSGNTIYF. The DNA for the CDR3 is TGCGCCAGCAGCCAAACTCAGGACTTCTCTGGAAACACCATATATTTT.

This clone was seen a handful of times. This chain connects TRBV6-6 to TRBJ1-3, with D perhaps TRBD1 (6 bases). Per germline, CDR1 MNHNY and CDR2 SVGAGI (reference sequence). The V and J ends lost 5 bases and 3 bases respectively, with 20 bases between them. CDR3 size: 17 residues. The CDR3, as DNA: TGTGCCAGCAGTCCAACGACAGGTCAGAAAGGTGGAAACACCATATATTTT. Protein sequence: CASSPTTGQKGGNTIYF.

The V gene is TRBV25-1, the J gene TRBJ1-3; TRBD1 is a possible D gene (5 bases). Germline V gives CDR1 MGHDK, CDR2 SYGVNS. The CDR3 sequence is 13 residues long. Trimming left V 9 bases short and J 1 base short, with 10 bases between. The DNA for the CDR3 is TGTGCCAGGGGGGGGGTATCTGGAAACACCATATATTTT. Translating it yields CARGGVSGNTIYF.

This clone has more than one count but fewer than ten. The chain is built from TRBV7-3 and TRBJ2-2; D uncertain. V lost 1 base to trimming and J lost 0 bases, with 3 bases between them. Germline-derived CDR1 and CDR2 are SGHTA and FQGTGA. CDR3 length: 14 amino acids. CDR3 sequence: CASSLNANTGELFF. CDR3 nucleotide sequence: TGTGCCAGCAGCTTAAACGCGAACACCGGGGAGCTGTTTTTT.

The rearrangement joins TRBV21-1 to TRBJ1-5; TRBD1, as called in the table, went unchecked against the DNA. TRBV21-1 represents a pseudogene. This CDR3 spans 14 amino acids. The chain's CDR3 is CASSKDQGGQPQHF. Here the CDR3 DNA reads TGTGCCAGCAGCAAAGACCAGGGGGGTCAGCCCCAGCATTTT.

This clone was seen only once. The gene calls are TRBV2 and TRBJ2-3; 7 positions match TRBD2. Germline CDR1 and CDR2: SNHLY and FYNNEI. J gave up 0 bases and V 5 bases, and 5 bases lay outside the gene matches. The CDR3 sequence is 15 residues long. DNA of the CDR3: TGTGCCAGCAGTATAAGCGGGATAAGCACAGATACGCAGTATTTT. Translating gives CASSISGISTDTQYF.

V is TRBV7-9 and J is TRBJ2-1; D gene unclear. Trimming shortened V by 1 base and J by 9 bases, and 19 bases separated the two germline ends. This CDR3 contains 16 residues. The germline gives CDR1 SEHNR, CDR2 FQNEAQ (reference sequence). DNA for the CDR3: TGTGCCAGCAGCTTAGACGACGGGTGGGTGTTCTTTGAGCAGTTCTTC. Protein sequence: CASSLDDGWVFFEQFF. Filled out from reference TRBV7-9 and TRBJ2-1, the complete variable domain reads DTGVSQNPRHKITKRGQNVTFRCDPISEHNRLYWYRQTLGQGPEFLTYFQNEAQLEKSRLLSDRFSAERPKGSFSTLEIQRTEQGDSAMYLCASSLDDGWVFFEQFFGPGTRLTVL.

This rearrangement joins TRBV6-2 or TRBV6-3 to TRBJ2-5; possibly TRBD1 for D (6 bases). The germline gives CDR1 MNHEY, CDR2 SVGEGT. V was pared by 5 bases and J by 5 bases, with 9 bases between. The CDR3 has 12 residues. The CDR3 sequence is CASSPGEETQYF. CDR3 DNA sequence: TGTGCCAGCAGTCCAGGGGAGGAGACCCAGTACTTC.

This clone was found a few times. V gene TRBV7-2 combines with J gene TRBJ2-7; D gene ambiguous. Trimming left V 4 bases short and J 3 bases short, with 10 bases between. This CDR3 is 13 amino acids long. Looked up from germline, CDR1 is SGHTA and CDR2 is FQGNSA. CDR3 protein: CASSSTRIYEQYF. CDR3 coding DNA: TGTGCCAGCAGCTCGACTCGGATCTACGAGCAGTACTTC.

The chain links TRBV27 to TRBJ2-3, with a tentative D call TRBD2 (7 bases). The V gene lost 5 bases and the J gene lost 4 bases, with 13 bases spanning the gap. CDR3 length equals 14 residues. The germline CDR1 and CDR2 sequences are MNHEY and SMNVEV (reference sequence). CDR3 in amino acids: CASSRGGAADTQYF. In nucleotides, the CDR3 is TGTGCCAGCAGTCGCGGGGGCGCCGCAGATACGCAGTATTTT.